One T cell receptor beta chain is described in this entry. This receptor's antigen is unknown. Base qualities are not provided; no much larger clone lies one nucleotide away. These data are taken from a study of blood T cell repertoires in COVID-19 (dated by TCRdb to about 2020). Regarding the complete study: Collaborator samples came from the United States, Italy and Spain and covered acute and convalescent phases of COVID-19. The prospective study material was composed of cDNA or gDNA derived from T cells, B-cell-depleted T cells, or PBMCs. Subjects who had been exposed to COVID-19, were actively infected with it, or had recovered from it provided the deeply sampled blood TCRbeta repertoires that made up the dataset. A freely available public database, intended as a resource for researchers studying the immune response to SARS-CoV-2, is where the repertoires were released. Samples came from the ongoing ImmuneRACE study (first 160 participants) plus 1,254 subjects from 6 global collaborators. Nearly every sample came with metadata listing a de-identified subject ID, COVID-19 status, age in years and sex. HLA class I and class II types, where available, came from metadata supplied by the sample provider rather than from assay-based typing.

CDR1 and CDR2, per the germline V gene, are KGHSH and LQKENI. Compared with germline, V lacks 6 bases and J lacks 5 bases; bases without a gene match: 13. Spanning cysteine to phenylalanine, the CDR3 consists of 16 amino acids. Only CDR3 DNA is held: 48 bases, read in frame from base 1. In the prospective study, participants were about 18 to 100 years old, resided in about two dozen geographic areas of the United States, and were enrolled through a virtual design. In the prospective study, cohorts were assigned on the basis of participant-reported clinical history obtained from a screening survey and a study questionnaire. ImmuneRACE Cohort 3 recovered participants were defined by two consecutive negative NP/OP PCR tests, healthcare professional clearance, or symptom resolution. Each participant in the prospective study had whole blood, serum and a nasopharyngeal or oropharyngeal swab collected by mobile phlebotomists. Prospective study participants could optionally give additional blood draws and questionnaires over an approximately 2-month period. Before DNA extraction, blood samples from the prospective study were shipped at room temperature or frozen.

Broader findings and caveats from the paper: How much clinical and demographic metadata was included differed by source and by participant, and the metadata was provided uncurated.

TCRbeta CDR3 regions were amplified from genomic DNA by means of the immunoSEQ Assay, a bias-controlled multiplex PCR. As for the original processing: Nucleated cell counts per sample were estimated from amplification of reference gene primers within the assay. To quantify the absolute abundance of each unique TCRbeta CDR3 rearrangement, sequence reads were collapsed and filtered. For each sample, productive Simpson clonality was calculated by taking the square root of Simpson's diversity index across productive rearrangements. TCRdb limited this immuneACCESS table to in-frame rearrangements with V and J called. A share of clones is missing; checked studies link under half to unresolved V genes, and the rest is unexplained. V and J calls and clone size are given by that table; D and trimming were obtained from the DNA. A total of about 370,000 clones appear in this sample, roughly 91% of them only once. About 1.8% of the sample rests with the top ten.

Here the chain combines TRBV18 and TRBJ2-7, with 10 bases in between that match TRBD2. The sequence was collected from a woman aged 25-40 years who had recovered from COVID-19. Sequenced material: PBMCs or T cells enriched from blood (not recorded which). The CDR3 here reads CASSQTTGTSVNEQYF. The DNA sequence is TGTGCCAGCTCCCAGACAACCGGGACTAGCGTAAACGAGCAGTACTTC. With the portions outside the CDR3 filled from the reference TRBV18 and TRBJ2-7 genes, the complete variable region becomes NAGVMQNPRHLVRRRGQEARLRCSPMKGHSHVYWYRQLPEEGLKFMVYLQKENIIDESGMPKERFSAEFPKEGPSILRIQQVVRGDSAAYFCASSQTTGTSVNEQYFGPGTRLTVT.